A selection of T cell receptor beta chains follows, all from one sample in a study of T cell responses to AZD1222 COVID-19 vaccine. Assay: immunoSEQ multiplex PCR; the TCRdb copy retains only in-frame clones and omits some. The sample lists tens of thousands of clones; 89% were seen once. Sequencing was performed on peripheral blood, taken on day 0 of AZD1222 vaccination. These receptors came from an adult in good health. Each CDR3 is given with its conserved first and last residue. A D gene is named only where the DNA matches it firmly. A clone size is listed for some rows: how often the clone was seen (once, few, many), or a class if it is expanded.

cdr3_aa cdr3_nt d_call j_call v_call clone_size
CASSLGDSYNEQFF TGTGCCAGCAGCTTAGGGGACAGTTACAATGAGCAGTTCTTC TRBD1 TRBJ2-1 TRBV5-8 -
CASSSPAVLASYGYTF TGTGCCAGCAGCTCCCCCGCCGTTCTGGCCTCCTATGGCTACACCTTC - TRBJ1-2 TRBV7-9 few
CASSYSPGARVRAFF TGTGCCAGCAGTTACTCGCCGGGGGCGCGAGTACGAGCTTTCTTT - TRBJ1-1 TRBV6-5 -
CAISPGLASVVFF TGTGCCATCAGCCCAGGGTTGGCTAGCGTTGTGTTCTTC - TRBJ2-1 TRBV10-3 -
CASSLRGRTASYNEQFF TGTGCCAGCAGCTTGAGGGGCAGGACAGCCTCCTACAATGAGCAGTTCTTC - TRBJ2-1 TRBV5-6 -
CASSYSLSSGGYTF TGTGCCAGCAGTTACTCCCTCTCCTCGGGCGGCTACACCTTC - TRBJ1-2 TRBV6-5 -
CASSLSPLLPTDTQYF TGTGCCAGCAGTTTATCTCCCTTACTCCCCACAGATACGCAGTATTTT - TRBJ2-3 TRBV27 -
CSSVGPLEAFF TGCAGTTCCGTTGGCCCGCTGGAAGCTTTCTTT - TRBJ1-1 TRBV20-1 -
CSARVQDNYGYTF TGCAGCGCCCGCGTTCAGGACAACTATGGCTACACCTTC - TRBJ1-2 TRBV29-1 few
CASSQDWTNSGNTIYF TGCGCCAGCAGCCAAGATTGGACCAACTCTGGAAACACCATATATTTT - TRBJ1-3 TRBV4-3 -